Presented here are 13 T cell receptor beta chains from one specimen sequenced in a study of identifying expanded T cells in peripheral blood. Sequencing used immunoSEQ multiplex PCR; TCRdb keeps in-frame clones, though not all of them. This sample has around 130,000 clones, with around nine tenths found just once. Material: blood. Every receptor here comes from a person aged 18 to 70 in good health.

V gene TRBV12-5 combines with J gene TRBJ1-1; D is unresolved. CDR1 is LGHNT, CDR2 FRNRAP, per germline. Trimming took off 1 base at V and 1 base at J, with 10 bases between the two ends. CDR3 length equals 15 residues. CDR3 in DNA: TGTGCTAGTGGTTTGGGGTTAACCAAGAACACTGAAGCTTTCTTT. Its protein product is CASGLGLTKNTEAFF.

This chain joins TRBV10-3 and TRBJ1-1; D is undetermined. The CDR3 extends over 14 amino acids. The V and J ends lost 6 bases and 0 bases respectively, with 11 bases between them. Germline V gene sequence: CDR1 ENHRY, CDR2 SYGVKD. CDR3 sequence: CAIRDDTLNTEAFF. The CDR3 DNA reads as TGTGCCATCAGAGATGACACCTTGAACACTGAAGCTTTCTTT.

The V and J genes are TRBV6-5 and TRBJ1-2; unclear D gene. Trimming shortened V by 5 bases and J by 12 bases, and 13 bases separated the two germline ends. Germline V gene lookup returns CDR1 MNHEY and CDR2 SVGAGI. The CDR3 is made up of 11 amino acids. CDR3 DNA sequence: TGTGCCAGCAGTCTATATCGGAACCACACCTTC. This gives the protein CASSLYRNHTF.

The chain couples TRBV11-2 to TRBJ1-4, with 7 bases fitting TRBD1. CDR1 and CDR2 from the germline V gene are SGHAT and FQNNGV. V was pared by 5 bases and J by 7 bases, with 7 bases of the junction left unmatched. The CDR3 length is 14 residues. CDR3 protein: CASSQGQFIEKLFF. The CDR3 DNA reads TGTGCCAGCAGCCAGGGACAGTTTATTGAAAAACTGTTTTTT.

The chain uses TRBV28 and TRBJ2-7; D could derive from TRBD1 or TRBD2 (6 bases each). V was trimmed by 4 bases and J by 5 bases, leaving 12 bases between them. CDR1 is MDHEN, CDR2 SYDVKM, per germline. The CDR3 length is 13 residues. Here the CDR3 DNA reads TGTGCCAGCAGTTCTGGGGGGCTCGACGAGCAGTACTTC. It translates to CASSSGGLDEQYF. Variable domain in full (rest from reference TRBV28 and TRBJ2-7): DVKVTQSSRYLVKRTGEKVFLECVQDMDHENMFWYRQDPGLGLRLIYFSYDVKMKEKGDIPEGYSVSREKKERFSLILESASTNQTSMYLCASSSGGLDEQYFGPGTRLTVT.

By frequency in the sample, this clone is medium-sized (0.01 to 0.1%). CDR3 bases: TGCGCCAGCAGTCGGGGGTTTGGCCAGCCCCAGCATTTT. Translation: CASSRGFGQPQHF. The V and J genes are TRBV10-1 and TRBJ1-5, with a tentative D call TRBD1 (5 bases). The CDR3 consists of 13 residues. V gave up 5 bases and J gave up 7 bases, with 12 bases separating them. Per germline, CDR1 WNHNN and CDR2 SYGVQD (reference sequence).

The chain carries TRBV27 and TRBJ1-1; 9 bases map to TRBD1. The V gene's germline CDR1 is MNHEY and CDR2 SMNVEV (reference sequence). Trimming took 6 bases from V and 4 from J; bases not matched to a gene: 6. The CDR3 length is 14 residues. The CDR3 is CASRQGQGSTEAFF. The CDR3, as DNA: TGTGCCAGCAGGCAAGGACAGGGGTCCACTGAAGCTTTCTTT.

The CDR3, as DNA: TGTGCCAGCAAAGACAGGAACCAAGAGACCCAGTACTTC. As protein: CASKDRNQETQYF. J is TRBJ2-5 and V is TRBV2; perhaps TRBD1 as D (6 bases). V gave up 7 bases and J gave up 0 bases, with 9 bases separating them. This CDR3 has 13 amino acids. Per germline, CDR1 SNHLY and CDR2 FYNNEI.

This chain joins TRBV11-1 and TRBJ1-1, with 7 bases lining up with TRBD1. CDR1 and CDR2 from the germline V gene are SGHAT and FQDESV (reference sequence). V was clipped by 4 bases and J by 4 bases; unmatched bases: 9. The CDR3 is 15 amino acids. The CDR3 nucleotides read TGTGCCAGCAGCTCCCAGACAGGGTACAGCACTGAAGCTTTCTTT. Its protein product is CASSSQTGYSTEAFF.

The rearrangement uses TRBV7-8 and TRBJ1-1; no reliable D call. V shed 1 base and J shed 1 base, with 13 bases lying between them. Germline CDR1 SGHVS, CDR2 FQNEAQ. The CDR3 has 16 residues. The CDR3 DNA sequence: TGTGCCAGCAGCTTAGATCTTCGGGCGGCGAACACTGAAGCTTTCTTT. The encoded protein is CASSLDLRAANTEAFF.

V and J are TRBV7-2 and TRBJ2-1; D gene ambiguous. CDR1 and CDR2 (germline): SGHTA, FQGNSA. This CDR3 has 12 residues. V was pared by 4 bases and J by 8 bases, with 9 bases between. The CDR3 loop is CASSSPSHEQFF. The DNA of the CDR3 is TGTGCCAGCAGCTCCCCCTCGCATGAGCAGTTCTTC. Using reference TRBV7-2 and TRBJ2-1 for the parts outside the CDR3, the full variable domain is GAGVSQSPSNKVTEKGKDVELRCDPISGHTALYWYRQSLGQGLEFLIYFQGNSAPDKSGLPSDRFSAERTGGSVSTLTIQRTQQEDSAVYLCASSSPSHEQFFGPGTRLTVL.

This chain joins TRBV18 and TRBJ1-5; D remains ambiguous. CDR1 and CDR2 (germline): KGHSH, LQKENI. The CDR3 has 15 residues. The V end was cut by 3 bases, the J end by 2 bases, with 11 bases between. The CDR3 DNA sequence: TGTGCCAGCTCACCCGGAACGGTGGGCAATCAGCCCCAGCATTTT. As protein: CASSPGTVGNQPQHF.

The CDR3 DNA sequence: TGTGCCAGCAGCGACGGCCTACCGGGAAACACCATATATTTT. Residues: CASSDGLPGNTIYF. The V and J genes are TRBV7-3 and TRBJ1-3; no definite D call. This CDR3 has 14 residues. Germline V CDR1 and CDR2: SGHTA, FQGTGA. The ends were cut back, 5 bases at V and 4 bases at J, with 12 bases in the middle. The full variable domain, in which reference TRBV7-3 and TRBJ1-3 provide the parts outside the CDR3, is GAGVSQTPSNKVTEKGKYVELRCDPISGHTALYWYRQSLGQGPEFLIYFQGTGAADDSGLPNDRFFAVRPEGSVSTLKIQRTERGDSAVYLCASSDGLPGNTIYFGEGSWLTVV.